The 6 T cell receptor beta chains reported below all come from one sample, sequenced in a study of blood T cell repertoires in COVID-19. TCRdb's copy holds only in-frame clones and misses some; the assay was immunoSEQ multiplex PCR. The sample includes 95,000 to 100,000 clones, roughly 89% seen only once; the top ten take around 3.9%. The sample was peripheral blood. The receptor set was obtained from a human donor with COVID-19, enrolled during active disease. The donor label of this sample is uncertain.

The rearrangement links TRBV2 to TRBJ2-2, with a weak D call TRBD2 (5 bases). The CDR3 has 16 amino acids. Trimming removed 0 bases from V and 4 bases from J, with 12 bases in between. CDR1 SNHLY and CDR2 FYNNEI come from the germline V gene. CDR3 sequence reads: CASSEAGGSATGELFF. The DNA for the CDR3 is TGTGCCAGCAGTGAAGCGGGCGGTAGCGCCACCGGGGAGCTGTTTTTT.

The chain couples TRBV18 to TRBJ1-4; 9 positions agree with TRBD1. The CDR3 has 19 amino acids. The germline CDR1 and CDR2 sequences are KGHSH and LQKENI. V gave up 4 bases and J gave up 0 bases; unmatched junction bases: 12. In DNA, the CDR3 is TGTGCCAGCTCACGACACCAACCGGGACAGGGTGCAACTAATGAAAAACTGTTTTTT. It is translated as CASSRHQPGQGATNEKLFF.

The chain recombines TRBV29-1 with TRBJ2-1; a possible D gene is TRBD1 (6 bases). V lost 8 bases to trimming and J lost 5 bases, with 7 bases between them. This CDR3 comprises 10 residues. The germline gives CDR1 SQVTM, CDR2 ANQGSEA. Here the CDR3 DNA reads TGCAGCCACAGGGACAATGAGCAGTTCTTC. Its protein is CSHRDNEQFF.

This clone was seen only once. The chain couples TRBV2 to TRBJ1-2, with TRBD1 matching 7 bases. The CDR3 spans 15 residues. Germline CDR1 is SNHLY and CDR2 is FYNNEI. J was trimmed by 4 bases and V by 4 bases; bases with no gene match: 9. The CDR3 sequence: CASSADQGVGYGYTF. CDR3 sequence (DNA): TGTGCCAGCAGTGCAGATCAGGGGGTGGGCTATGGCTACACCTTC.

The chain has TRBV25-1 and TRBJ2-3; D remains ambiguous. The CDR3 extends over 13 amino acids. The V gene's germline CDR1 is MGHDK and CDR2 SYGVNS. V was clipped by 4 bases and J by 4 bases, with 9 bases between them. CDR3 DNA sequence: TGTGCCAGCAGTGCCGATCGGGCAGATACGCAGTATTTT. Translating gives CASSADRADTQYF.

The chain recombines TRBV6-4 with TRBJ2-3, with 10 bases aligning to TRBD2. V trimming: 6 bases; J trimming: 0 bases; junction bases outside the gene matches: 0. From germline, CDR1 is MRHNA and CDR2 SNTAGT. CDR3 length equals 14 residues. CDR3 residues: CASRLAGSTDTQYF. CDR3 coding DNA: TGTGCCAGCAGACTAGCGGGAAGCACAGATACGCAGTATTTT.